This TCR beta chain was sequenced for a study of blood T cells in healthy people across ages. It was with a sample-barcoded 5' primer and a J-beta primer mix that a second PCR of about 6 to 12 cycles was run. A template-switch adaptor with 12 random nucleotides tagged each cDNA molecule. A single record per CDR3 protein comes from TCRdb applying MiXCR to the 5' RACE reads. The profile covers 750,000 to 1,000,000 distinct CDR3 sequences, with 25% to 35% appearing a single time and 10% to 13% taken by the ten largest. This sample also belongs to another study, concerning T cells of mothers and their children. That work states: Samples were provided by three healthy Caucasian mothers and their six children. At a rate of around 1.6 ug per 15 ul, cDNA synthesis received all of the extracted RNA.

This TCR came from a woman aged 40 to 50 in good health. Sample: blood.

The CDR3 DNA sequence: TGTGCCAGCAGCTTAGCGGGGGACTTCACAGATACGCAGTATTTT. Translation gives CASSLAGDFTDTQYF. The chain employs TRBV7-2 and TRBJ2-3; possible D gene TRBD2, 6 bases. The length of the CDR3 is 15 residues. V shed 0 bases and J shed 2 bases, with 9 bases lying between them. Germline CDR1 is SGHTA and CDR2 is FQGNSA.